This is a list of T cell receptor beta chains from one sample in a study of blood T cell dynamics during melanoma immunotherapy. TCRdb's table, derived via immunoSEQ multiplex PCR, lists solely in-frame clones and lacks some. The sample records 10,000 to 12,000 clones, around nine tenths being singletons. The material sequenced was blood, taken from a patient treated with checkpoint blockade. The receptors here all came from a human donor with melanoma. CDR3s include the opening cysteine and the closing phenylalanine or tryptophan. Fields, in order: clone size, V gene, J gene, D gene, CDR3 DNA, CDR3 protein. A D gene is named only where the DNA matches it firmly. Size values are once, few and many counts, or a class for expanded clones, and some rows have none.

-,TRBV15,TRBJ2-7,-,TGTGCCACCAAACATGACAGTACCCCGGGAGAGCAGTACTTC,CATKHDSTPGEQYF
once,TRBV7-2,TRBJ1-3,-,TGTGCCAGCGCCCAGCTTTCGATTTCGAGTGGAAACACCATATATTTT,CASAQLSISSGNTIYF
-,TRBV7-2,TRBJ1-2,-,TGTGCCAGCGCGGAACAGGGTGTCGGCTATGGCTACACCTTC,CASAEQGVGYGYTF
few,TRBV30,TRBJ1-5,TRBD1,TGTGCCATCGGACAGGGAAGGTTTCAGCCCCAGCATTTT,CAIGQGRFQPQHF
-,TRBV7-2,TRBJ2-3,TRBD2,TGTGCCAGCAGCCTACAGACTAGCGGGGGGGCGGCAGATACGCAGTATTTT,CASSLQTSGGAADTQYF
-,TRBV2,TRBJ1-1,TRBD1,TGTGCCAGCAGTGAGCGGGTGCAGGGGGCTTTCGCCACTGAAGCTTTCTTT,CASSERVQGAFATEAFF
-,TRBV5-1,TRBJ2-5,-,TGCGCCAGCAGCTTGGAGGGTCTAGCACAAGAGACCCAGTACTTC,CASSLEGLAQETQYF
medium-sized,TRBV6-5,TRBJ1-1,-,TGTGCCAGCAGTTACGGGCGACCGCCCCTTAGGACTGAAGCTTTCTTT,CASSYGRPPLRTEAFF
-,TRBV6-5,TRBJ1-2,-,TGTGCCAGCAGTTACGAGGGCGCCTATGGCTACACCTTC,CASSYEGAYGYTF
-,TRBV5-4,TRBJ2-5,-,TGTGCCAGCAGCTTCCCCCACGGGGAGACCCAGTACTTC,CASSFPHGETQYF
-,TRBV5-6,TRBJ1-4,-,TGTGCCAGCAGCTTGGGGTGGACAGCCCATGAAAAACTGTTTTTT,CASSLGWTAHEKLFF
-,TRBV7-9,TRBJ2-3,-,TGTGCCAGCAGCCTCAGACGCGGGGTGACAGATACGCAGTATTTT,CASSLRRGVTDTQYF
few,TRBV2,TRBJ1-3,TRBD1,TGTGCCAGCAGGCAGGGGGTGGAAAACACCATATATTTT,CASRQGVENTIYF
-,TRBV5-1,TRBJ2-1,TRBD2,TGCGCCAGCAGCTTGTTTCGCGGGGGCTCCTACAATGAGCAGTTCTTC,CASSLFRGGSYNEQFF
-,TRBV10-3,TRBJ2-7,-,TGTGCCATCAGTGGGGGGGCCACCATCTCCTACGAGCAGTACTTC,CAISGGATISYEQYF
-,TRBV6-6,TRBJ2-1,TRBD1,TGTGCCAGCAGACCGACAGGGGGCAATCGGAGGAATGAGCAGTTCTTC,CASRPTGGNRRNEQFF
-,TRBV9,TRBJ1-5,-,TGTGCCAGCAGCGCGGGACGGAGTTATCAGCCCCAGCATTTT,CASSAGRSYQPQHF
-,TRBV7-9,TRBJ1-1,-,TGTGCCAGCAGCCTCGGACGGGGGGCTGCTGAAGCTTTCTTT,CASSLGRGAAEAFF
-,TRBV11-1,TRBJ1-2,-,TGTGCCAGCAGCTTATTTGAGGCAGGGGCGAATGGCTACACCTTC,CASSLFEAGANGYTF
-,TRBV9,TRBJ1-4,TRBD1,TGTGCCAGCAGCGTAGGAGATCGCGGCAGGGGGGATGAAAAACTGTTTTTT,CASSVGDRGRGDEKLFF
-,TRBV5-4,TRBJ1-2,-,TGTGCCAGCAGCTTGTCTACAGACCTGACTAACTATGGCTACACCTTC,CASSLSTDLTNYGYTF
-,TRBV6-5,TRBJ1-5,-,TGTGCCAGCAGCTCACGAGGAGGTAGCAATCAGCCCCAGCATTTT,CASSSRGGSNQPQHF
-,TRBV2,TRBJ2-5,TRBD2,TGTGCCAGCAGATATACTAGCGGGGGGGCCCAAGAGACCCAGTACTTC,CASRYTSGGAQETQYF
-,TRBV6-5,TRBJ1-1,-,TGTGCCAGCAGTTACCGCGGTAGTAGGAACACTGAAGCTTTCTTT,CASSYRGSRNTEAFF
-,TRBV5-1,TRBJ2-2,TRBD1,TGCGCCAGCAGGGGACAGGGCAACACCGGGGAGCTGTTTTTT,CASRGQGNTGELFF
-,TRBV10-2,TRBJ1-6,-,TGCGCCAGCAGCACAGGGCTCAATTCACCCCTCCACTTT,CASSTGLNSPLHF
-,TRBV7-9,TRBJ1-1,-,TGTGCCAGCAGCTTAGTGAGCCAGCCGATTGAAGCTTTCTTT,CASSLVSQPIEAFF
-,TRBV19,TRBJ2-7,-,TGTGCCAGTAGTATCAACCACTACGAGCAGTACTTC,CASSINHYEQYF
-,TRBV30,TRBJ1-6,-,TGTGCCTGGAGTGTGCTGGATAATTCACCCCTCCACTTT,CAWSVLDNSPLHF
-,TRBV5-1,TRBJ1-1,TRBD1,TGCGCCAGCAGCCTGGGACAGAACATGTTGAACACTGAAGCTTTCTTT,CASSLGQNMLNTEAFF
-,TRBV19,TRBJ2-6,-,TGTGCCAGTATCCCGAGGGCTGGGGCCAACGTCCTGACTTTC,CASIPRAGANVLTF
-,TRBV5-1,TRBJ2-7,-,TGCGCCAGCAGCTTGGTGGCAGGAGTCCTCACCTACGAGCAGTACTTC,CASSLVAGVLTYEQYF
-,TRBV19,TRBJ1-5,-,TGTGCCAGTAGCGGACAGAGTACCCACAATCAGCCCCAGCATTTT,CASSGQSTHNQPQHF
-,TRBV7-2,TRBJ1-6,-,TGTGCCAGCAGCTTACCAGGGACCCCGGTTTATTCACCCCTCCACTTT,CASSLPGTPVYSPLHF
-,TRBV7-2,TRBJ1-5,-,TGTGCCAGCAGCTTAGGATGGGGGGGGTCCCATCAGCCCCAGCATTTT,CASSLGWGGSHQPQHF
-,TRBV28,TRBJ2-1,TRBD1,TGTGCCAGCAGTTTGTGGACAGGGGGCGTAAGTGAGCAGTTCTTC,CASSLWTGGVSEQFF
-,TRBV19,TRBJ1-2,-,TGTGCCAGTAGGACAAGCCATAACTATGGCTACACCTTC,CASRTSHNYGYTF
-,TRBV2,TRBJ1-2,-,TGTGCCAGCAGTGAAGATACGGCCGAGGGCGGCTACACCTTC,CASSEDTAEGGYTF
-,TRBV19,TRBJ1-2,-,TGTGCCAGTAGTGAGACAGATCACTATGGCTACACCTTC,CASSETDHYGYTF
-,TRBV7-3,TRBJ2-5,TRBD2,TGTGCCAGCAGCTTAAGCCCAGCGGGGTCCCAAGAGACCCAGTACTTC,CASSLSPAGSQETQYF
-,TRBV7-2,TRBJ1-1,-,TGTGCCAGCAGCTTTTTTGTCGGACCTTCCAACACTGAAGCTTTCTTT,CASSFFVGPSNTEAFF
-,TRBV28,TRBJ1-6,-,TGTGCCAGCAGTAAACAGGGTTTAGGTAATTCACCCCTCCACTTT,CASSKQGLGNSPLHF
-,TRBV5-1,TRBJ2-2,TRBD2,TGCGCCAGCAGCGCAGCGGGGGCCAGCACCGGGGAGCTGTTTTTT,CASSAAGASTGELFF
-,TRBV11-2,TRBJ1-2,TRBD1,TGTGCCAGCAGCCGACAACAGGGGGTGGGCTATGGCTACACCTTC,CASSRQQGVGYGYTF
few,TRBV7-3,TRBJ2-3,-,TGTGCCAGCAGCTTAATGGGAAGGGACACAGATACGCAGTATTTT,CASSLMGRDTDTQYF
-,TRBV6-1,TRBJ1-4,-,TGTGCCAGCAGTGAAAGAGGGACGGATAATGAAAAACTGTTTTTT,CASSERGTDNEKLFF
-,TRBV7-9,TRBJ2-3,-,TGTGCCAGCAGCTTAGAGGGCACAGATACGCAGTATTTT,CASSLEGTDTQYF
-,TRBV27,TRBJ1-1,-,TGTGCCAGCAGAGAAACGAACACTGAAGCTTTCTTT,CASRETNTEAFF
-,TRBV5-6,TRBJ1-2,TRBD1,TGTGCCAGCAGCGCCAACCGGGACAGGGTTCAAAATAACTATGGCTACACCTTC,CASSANRDRVQNNYGYTF
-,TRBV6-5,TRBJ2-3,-,TGTGCCAGCAGACCCGGACATGTAGATACGCAGTATTTT,CASRPGHVDTQYF
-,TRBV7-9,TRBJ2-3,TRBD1,TGTGCCAGCAGCCGAGGGGGCGGTGTAACAGATACGCAGTATTTT,CASSRGGGVTDTQYF
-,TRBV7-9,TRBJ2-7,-,TGTGCCAGCAGTCCGGGCGGAACACCCTCCTACGAGCAGTACTTC,CASSPGGTPSYEQYF
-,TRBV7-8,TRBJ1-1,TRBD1,TGTGCCAGCAGCCGACCCCCGGCGGGACAGGGCCTCGAGAGTGAAGCTTTCTTT,CASSRPPAGQGLESEAFF
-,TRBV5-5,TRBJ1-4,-,TGTGCCAGCAGCTTGTTGTCAGGGGATAGAGAAAAACTGTTTTTT,CASSLLSGDREKLFF